This T cell receptor beta chain was sequenced for a study of post-analysis software for immune sequencing data. Study-level background: Relapsing-remitting, secondary progressive and progressive-relapsing forms of multiple sclerosis all featured among disease courses. Study-wide results and caveats: Batch-mates among the samples co-clustered strongly by F measure. Compared with controls, patients showed significantly lower normalized Chao1 diversity. Compared with controls, patients had more of roughly 5 TRBV segments, including TRBV5-6, TRBV5-1 and TRBV20-1.

There are 15 residues in the CDR3. CDR1 is MDHEN, CDR2 SYDVKM, per germline. V was cut by 5 bases and J by 6 bases, with 14 bases left in between. This clonotype was found a few times. Its antigen remains unidentified. Built from TCR beta cDNA, the libraries had unique molecular identifiers in them. TCRdb processed the PCR reads anew with MiXCR; each CDR3 protein has one entry. Of about 770,000 distinct CDR3 sequences detected, around 42% appear once; the ten largest clones hold roughly 4.4%. Sequencing was performed on blood. The chain joins TRBV28 to TRBJ1-6; D gene unclear. The sequence derives from a girl aged 5 to 17 with multiple sclerosis. The CDR3 DNA is TGTGCCAGCAGTCGAAGGTCTGACGGTAATTCACCCCTCCACTTT. It translates to CASSRRSDGNSPLHF. Supplemented by reference TRBV28 and TRBJ1-6, the full variable domain reads DVKVTQSSRYLVKRTGEKVFLECVQDMDHENMFWYRQDPGLGLRLIYFSYDVKMKEKGDIPEGYSVSREKKERFSLILESASTNQTSMYLCASSRRSDGNSPLHFGNGTRLTVT.